This is a list of T cell receptor beta chains from one sample in a study of OX40 agonist ivuxolimab in advanced cancers. Clones were sequenced by immunoSEQ multiplex PCR, and TCRdb holds only the in-frame ones, with some missing. The sample has some 52,000 clones, about 90% seen once; the top ten hold 6.5% to 8%. The source material was CD4+ or CD8+ T cells sorted from blood, sampled in a trial of the OX40 agonist ivuxolimab. The origin of the receptors is an adult with an advanced solid tumor such as melanoma, head and neck, liver or kidney cancer. CDR3s include the opening cysteine and the closing phenylalanine or tryptophan. The D gene is left open where the match is weak. Clone size, where shown, is once, few, many, or a class for clones that have expanded.

clone size: NA; V gene: TRBV25-1; J gene: TRBJ1-3; D gene: NA; CDR3 protein: CASRDSRARGGNTIYF; CDR3 DNA: TGTGCCAGCAGGGACAGTAGGGCTCGGGGAGGAAACACCATATATTTT
clone size: NA; V gene: TRBV6-6; J gene: TRBJ1-3; D gene: NA; CDR3 protein: CASSTALLSGNTIYF; CDR3 DNA: TGTGCCAGCAGCACCGCCCTACTCTCTGGAAACACCATATATTTT
clone size: NA; V gene: TRBV15; J gene: TRBJ2-7; D gene: NA; CDR3 protein: CATSRDPGGADEQYF; CDR3 DNA: TGTGCCACCAGCAGAGATCCGGGGGGCGCAGACGAGCAGTACTTC
clone size: NA; V gene: TRBV19; J gene: TRBJ2-7; D gene: TRBD1; CDR3 protein: CATSGTGVYEQYF; CDR3 DNA: TGTGCCACCTCCGGGACAGGGGTTTACGAGCAGTACTTC
clone size: NA; V gene: TRBV6-5; J gene: TRBJ1-1; D gene: TRBD1; CDR3 protein: CASSYLTGGTEAFF; CDR3 DNA: TGTGCCAGCAGTTACCTAACAGGGGGGACTGAAGCTTTCTTT
clone size: NA; V gene: TRBV18; J gene: TRBJ2-1; D gene: TRBD1; CDR3 protein: CASSPGGGQGTNEQFF; CDR3 DNA: TGTGCCAGCTCACCAGGGGGCGGACAGGGGACGAATGAGCAGTTCTTC
clone size: NA; V gene: TRBV7-2; J gene: TRBJ1-5; D gene: NA; CDR3 protein: CASSYPGNQPQHF; CDR3 DNA: TGTGCCAGCAGTTATCCGGGGAATCAGCCCCAGCATTTT
clone size: NA; V gene: TRBV11-2; J gene: TRBJ1-4; D gene: NA; CDR3 protein: CASSVRDGSNEKLFF; CDR3 DNA: TGTGCCAGCAGCGTCCGGGACGGCTCTAATGAAAAACTGTTTTTT
clone size: NA; V gene: TRBV29-1; J gene: TRBJ2-2; D gene: TRBD2; CDR3 protein: CSVVGGTGELFF; CDR3 DNA: TGCAGCGTTGTGGGAGGGACCGGGGAGCTGTTTTTT
clone size: NA; V gene: TRBV18; J gene: TRBJ2-7; D gene: TRBD1; CDR3 protein: CASSPGTGVPYEQYF; CDR3 DNA: TGTGCCAGCTCGCCGGGGACAGGGGTTCCCTACGAGCAGTACTTC
clone size: NA; V gene: TRBV28; J gene: TRBJ2-5; D gene: NA; CDR3 protein: CASRPLVLETQYF; CDR3 DNA: TGTGCCAGCAGACCCCTGGTGTTGGAGACCCAGTACTTC
clone size: NA; V gene: TRBV5-1; J gene: TRBJ2-1; D gene: NA; CDR3 protein: CASSLVQGSYNEQFF; CDR3 DNA: TGCGCCAGCAGCTTGGTGCAGGGATCCTACAATGAGCAGTTCTTC
clone size: NA; V gene: TRBV29-1; J gene: TRBJ2-6; D gene: NA; CDR3 protein: CSVGGAGANVLTF; CDR3 DNA: TGCAGCGTTGGGGGGGCTGGGGCCAACGTCCTGACTTTC
clone size: few; V gene: TRBV19; J gene: TRBJ1-1; D gene: NA; CDR3 protein: CASSKQVNTEAFF; CDR3 DNA: TGTGCCAGTAGTAAACAGGTGAACACTGAAGCTTTCTTT
clone size: NA; V gene: TRBV18; J gene: TRBJ1-5; D gene: NA; CDR3 protein: CASSPPQGDSNQPQHF; CDR3 DNA: TGTGCCAGCTCACCACCCCAGGGTGATAGCAATCAGCCCCAGCATTTT
clone size: NA; V gene: TRBV30; J gene: TRBJ2-5; D gene: NA; CDR3 protein: CAWSADNQETQYF; CDR3 DNA: TGTGCCTGGAGCGCAGACAATCAAGAGACCCAGTACTTC
clone size: NA; V gene: TRBV18; J gene: TRBJ1-2; D gene: NA; CDR3 protein: CASSPPLYDYGYTF; CDR3 DNA: TGTGCCAGCTCACCACCTTTATACGACTATGGCTACACCTTC
clone size: NA; V gene: TRBV4-2; J gene: TRBJ1-1; D gene: NA; CDR3 protein: CASSQGGMNTEAFF; CDR3 DNA: TGTGCCAGCAGCCAAGGGGGCATGAACACTGAAGCTTTCTTT
clone size: NA; V gene: TRBV2; J gene: TRBJ2-2; D gene: TRBD2; CDR3 protein: CASSESGAGNTGELFF; CDR3 DNA: TGTGCCAGCAGTGAAAGCGGGGCAGGTAACACCGGGGAGCTGTTTTTT
clone size: NA; V gene: TRBV7-9; J gene: TRBJ1-6; D gene: NA; CDR3 protein: CASSPSDSPLHF; CDR3 DNA: TGTGCCAGCAGCCCCTCAGATTCACCCCTCCACTTT
clone size: NA; V gene: TRBV5-1; J gene: TRBJ2-7; D gene: NA; CDR3 protein: CASSLESTSYEQYF; CDR3 DNA: TGCGCCAGCAGCTTGGAAAGTACCTCCTACGAGCAGTACTTC